This T cell receptor (beta chain) derives from a study of cytomegalovirus exposure and HLA in healthy donors. As regards this clone: Its antigen is as yet unknown.

60 Vbeta and 13 Jbeta primers were used in PCR. Clones were sequenced by immunoSEQ multiplex PCR, and TCRdb holds only the in-frame ones, with some missing. The repertoire holds about 120,000 clones, just under 75% seen once, with more than 2% in the top ten. General study points: The study recorded 150 to 200 TCR beta chains that were cytomegalovirus-associated.

In germline, CDR1 is GTSNPN, CDR2 SVGIG (reference sequence). The V gene end was trimmed by 5 bases and the J gene end by 7 bases; junction bases not matched to a gene: 11. This CDR3 comprises 13 residues. The receptor was isolated from a human donor in good health. Specimen: PBMCs. V and J are TRBV30 and TRBJ2-7; 7 bases are a match to TRBD1. This CDR3 reads CAWYKQGRLEQYF. DNA for the CDR3: TGTGCCTGGTATAAACAGGGGCGGTTGGAGCAGTACTTC.